This TCR beta chain was profiled in a study of blood T cells in healthy people across ages (dated by TCRdb to between 2015 and 2016). Background for the entire study: Template switching captured roughly one uniquely barcoded TCR beta cDNA molecule per two T cells in model experiments. Two additional independent replicas of 1 million unique cDNA reads from the same blood draw were analyzed for two donors (one aged 18 to 29 and one aged 80 or older). Using deep sequencing normalized with unique cDNA molecular identifiers, the study measured how TCR beta repertoire diversity changes with age. The donors were split into four age groups: young (average 16 years), middle-aged (nearly 40), aged (more than 60) and long-lived (under 85). To avoid experimental bias, donors of different ages were spread randomly across the sequencing lanes.

Study-wide conclusions, independent of this receptor: Since profiling was done on bulk unsorted PBMCs, naive and antigen-experienced compartments could not be conclusively compared. There was a strong correlation between observed TCR beta diversity and the percentage of naive T cells measured by flow cytometry. Observed TCR beta diversity per million T cells fell roughly linearly with age, and a significant reduction was already apparent by age around 44. Because donor CMV infection status was unknown, age-related changes in expanded clonotypes were potentially confounded. Estimates of total diversity based on one million sequenced T cells were regarded as lower bounds and as underestimates. The long-lived group showed more naive CD4+ T cells, fewer expanded clones and increased TCR diversity than the aged group, suggesting age selection.

This clonotype occurred a few times. Its binding antigen is unknown. Base qualities are not recorded, but no much larger clone differs from it by a single base. The germline V gene supplies CDR1 SNHLY and CDR2 FYNNEI. The junction carries 9 bases between V and J, which are trimmed by 1 base and 3 bases respectively. From cysteine to phenylalanine, the CDR3 is 14 amino acids long. Only the CDR3 portion is preserved as DNA: 42 bases, with reading frame beginning at the first base. Libraries were built with 5' RACE. Sequenced using an Illumina HiSeq 2500. The second PCR ran for about 6 to 11 cycles and used a J-beta primer mix along with a sample-barcoded 5' primer. A unique molecular identifier was introduced onto each TCR beta cDNA molecule by a template-switch 5' adaptor carrying 12 random nucleotides. At least 2.5 million CDR3-containing paired-end reads were obtained from each sample. The Mint cDNA synthesis kit, primed by a TRBC-specific oligonucleotide, was used to synthesize first-strand cDNA from all RNA. Following uracil-DNA glycosylase treatment, a first 18-cycle PCR with universal primers M1SS and BC2_uni_R was performed on all cDNA. As for how the authors treated the data: For normalization, 1 million high-quality reads, each with a distinct molecular identifier, were randomly selected from each sample. Reads sharing molecular identifiers were discarded rather than binned into consensus sequences. CDR3 identification, clonotype clustering and error correction used MiTCR with a Q25 quality threshold and the strictest error-elimination algorithm. Lower-bound total TCR beta diversity was estimated with a nonparametric unseen species model using Euler transformation. TCRdb itself trimmed the public reads at Q25 with fastp, ran MiXCR and retained productive beta chains. CDR3 protein sequences are deduplicated, and each keeps its most common genes and DNA. The V and J calls reflect TCRdb's pipeline rather than the authors' work. The sample table contains about 1.1 million distinct CDR3 sequences; only one count was recorded for more than 30% of them. About 12% of the sample is held by the ten biggest clonotypes.

Systemically healthy Caucasian individuals from Russia, 39 in total and aged about 6 to 100 years, were included as donors. Each donor gave roughly 9.5 milliliters of peripheral blood, collected into EDTA-treated Vacutainer tubes. Ficoll-Paque density-gradient centrifugation was used to isolate PBMCs, with at least 7 million obtained per sample. Total RNA, at least 6 micrograms per sample, was extracted from PBMCs with Trizol reagent. Naive CD45RAhigh/CD27high T cell percentages were measured by flow cytometry on a PBMC aliquot from every donor. Sequencing used blood. This sequence uses TRBV2 and TRBJ1-1; the D gene cannot be resolved reliably. This TCR derives from a young man in good health. CDR3 sequence: CASSEGLGYTEAFF. In nucleotide form, the sequence is TGTGCCAGCAGTGAAGGCCTGGGATACACTGAAGCTTTCTTT.